The clone carrying this TCR beta chain was seen once. Its antigen is not identified. These data belong to a study of cytomegalovirus exposure and HLA in healthy donors. Study findings and constraints: Later analysis associated a missense DCLRE1C variant with TCR beta V- and J-gene trimming. Accurate prediction of most subjects' HLA-A and HLA-B alleles from TCR beta sequences was reported.

PCR involved 60 Vbeta and 13 Jbeta primers. TCRdb's copy holds only in-frame clones and misses some; the assay was immunoSEQ multiplex PCR. The data hold around 270,000 clones, with about four fifths observed a single time. Trimming removed 5 bases from V and 4 bases from J; junction bases left unmatched: 7. The CDR3 is 14 amino acids. CDR1 and CDR2 (germline): SGHKS, YYEKEE (reference sequence). The chain couples TRBV5-5 to TRBJ1-1; 8 bases are a match to TRBD1. This receptor was taken from a girl aged 2 to 9 in good health and CMV-seronegative. Input material: PBMCs. The CDR3 loop reads CASRRTGGATEAFF. Here the CDR3 DNA reads TGTGCCAGCAGACGAACAGGGGGGGCCACTGAAGCTTTCTTT.